Detailed here is one T cell receptor (beta chain). Antigen specificity is unknown. Second-dose groups at about 4 or about 12 weeks were pooled. This sample was included in a study of T cell responses to AZD1222 COVID-19 vaccine. The study, taken as a whole, reports: It should be noted that donors were predominantly white British and more often female, and clonal diversity was possibly underestimated.

TCRdb's table, derived via immunoSEQ multiplex PCR, lists solely in-frame clones and lacks some. The profile shows 50,000 or so clones, roughly 80% of them singletons. Looked up from germline, CDR1 is LNHDA and CDR2 is SQIVND (reference sequence). V was shortened by 1 base and J by 4 bases, with 22 bases between the two germline ends. The CDR3 loop spans 18 amino acids. This specimen consisted of peripheral blood, obtained 28 days after the second AZD1222 dose. The chain is built from TRBV19 and TRBJ1-2, with D tentatively TRBD1 (5 bases). This sequence was found in an adult who received the AZD1222 COVID-19 vaccine. The CDR3 DNA is TGTGCCAGTAGTATAGGCTCGGGACGCCACGCGCGCGGCTATGGCTACACCTTC. It codes for CASSIGSGRHARGYGYTF.